This TCR beta chain comes out of a study of T cell responses to AZD1222 COVID-19 vaccine. Some clones are missing from TCRdb's copy, which holds only in-frame ones; the method was immunoSEQ multiplex PCR. Of some 120,000 clones detected, 80% to 90% appear once; the ten largest clones hold approximately 9.8%. Of note for this clone: The antigen remains undetermined.

Study results and caveats: A mostly white British donor set with more females was recruited, and clonal diversity was possibly underestimated. Increased Spike-specific TCR breadth and depth were observed after two AZD1222 doses. Baseline serology detected seropositivity in only a handful of AZD1222 recipients. Nearly half of spike-specific TCRs reportedly target variant regions that are unmutated in the B.1.351 and B.1.1.7 variants.

V was pared by 3 bases and J by 3 bases, with 11 bases between. Germline CDR1 reads KGHSH; CDR2 reads LQKENI. The CDR3 contains 14 residues. The receptor comes from an adult who received the AZD1222 COVID-19 vaccine. The sequenced sample was peripheral blood, obtained 28 days after the second AZD1222 dose. V is TRBV18 and J is TRBJ1-1, with D unresolved. Written as DNA, the CDR3 is TGTGCCAGCTCACCCGACCTTATGTACACTGAAGCTTTCTTT. Its protein product is CASSPDLMYTEAFF.